Presented here are 31 T cell receptor beta chains from one specimen sequenced in a study of blood T cell repertoires in COVID-19. The assay was immunoSEQ multiplex PCR, and TCRdb's table has in-frame clones only and misses some. Among a few hundred thousand clones listed, 80% to 90% were seen once. Specimen: peripheral blood. These receptors came from a woman in her thirties or forties who had recovered from COVID-19.

As regards this clone: Other DNA sequences in this sample translate to the same CDR3. The chain links TRBV19 to TRBJ2-5; maybe TRBD1 (7 bases). The germline gives CDR1 LNHDA, CDR2 SQIVND (reference sequence). Trimming stripped 5 bases from V and 1 base from J, with 11 bases between. The CDR3 has 14 residues. CDR3 bases: TGTGCCAGTAGTTCAGGGGGGATCCAAGAGACCCAGTACTTC. This encodes CASSSGGIQETQYF.

The chain recombines TRBV10-3 with TRBJ1-6; D may be TRBD1 (5 bases). CDR1 is ENHRY and CDR2 is SYGVKD in the germline V gene. CDR3 length equals 15 residues. V lost 10 bases, J lost 6 bases, and 19 bases lay in between. CDR3 sequence: CASRASRDSNSPLHF. CDR3 nucleotide sequence: TGTGCCAGCAGGGCGAGCAGGGATTCTAATTCACCCCTCCACTTT.

The chain combines TRBV4-1 with TRBJ1-3; D is possibly TRBD1 (6 bases). Trimming pared 0 bases from V and 9 bases from J, leaving 15 bases between. The CDR3 extends over 15 amino acids. From germline, CDR1 is MGHRA and CDR2 YSYEKL. The CDR3 loop reads CASSQDSLQGFTIYF. CDR3 coding DNA: TGCGCCAGCAGCCAAGACTCATTACAGGGTTTCACCATATATTTT.

This clone was counted only a few times. V and J are TRBV7-2 and TRBJ2-5; 8 nucleotides line up with TRBD2. J gave up 1 base and V 0 bases, and 4 bases lay outside the gene matches. This CDR3 is 16 amino acids long. From germline, CDR1 is SGHTA and CDR2 FQGNSA. CDR3 in amino acids: CASSLAQSGGQETQYF. CDR3 bases: TGTGCCAGCAGCTTAGCCCAAAGCGGGGGCCAAGAGACCCAGTACTTC.

The chain is built from TRBV18 and TRBJ1-2; TRBD1 matches 10 bases. Germline lookup yields CDR1 KGHSH and CDR2 LQKENI. V was clipped by 8 bases and J by 4 bases; unmatched bases: 10. The CDR3 is 15 residues long. As DNA, the CDR3 is TGTGCCAGCGCAGACGGGACAGGGGTTAGCTATGGCTACACCTTC. This sequence encodes CASADGTGVSYGYTF.

This sequence joins TRBV28 and TRBJ1-1, with D perhaps matching TRBD1 (6 bases). V was clipped by 7 bases and J by 4 bases, with 13 bases between them. The CDR3 runs to 13 residues. Germline loops: CDR1 MDHEN, CDR2 SYDVKM. The CDR3 DNA reads TGTGCCAGCACCCAGGGGAGAGTCACTGAAGCTTTCTTT. Translation gives CASTQGRVTEAFF.

Note on this clone: The sample has other DNA sequences that encode this CDR3 too. This chain joins TRBV29-1 and TRBJ1-1; possibly TRBD1 for D (6 bases). CDR3 length: 12 amino acids. Trimming removed 6 bases at V and 1 base at J, with 9 bases between. Germline CDR1 is SQVTM and CDR2 is ANQGSEA. In nucleotides, the CDR3 is TGCAGCGTAGAGACAGGGAACACTGAAGCTTTCTTT. It yields the protein CSVETGNTEAFF.

This chain links TRBV7-2 with TRBJ1-2; D gene uncertain. CDR3 length: 13 residues. Germline values: CDR1 SGHTA, CDR2 FQGNSA. V was clipped by 5 bases and J by 4 bases, with 11 bases between them. The CDR3 region has the DNA TGTGCCAGCAGCCCTTACAGAGTCTATGGCTACACCTTC. Amino acids: CASSPYRVYGYTF.

This clone turned up a few times. The genes are TRBV6-2 or TRBV6-3 and TRBJ1-1; 10 bases agree with TRBD1. The V gene's germline CDR1 is MNHEY and CDR2 SVGEGT. The CDR3 extends over 14 amino acids. V lost 6 bases, J lost 5 bases, and 6 bases stayed unmatched. In DNA, the CDR3 is TGTGCCAGCAGCCGACAGGGGGCGGGAACTGAAGCTTTCTTT. As protein: CASSRQGAGTEAFF.

V gene TRBV7-8 combines with J gene TRBJ2-3; 8 bases align to TRBD2. Looked up from germline, CDR1 is SGHVS and CDR2 is FQNEAQ. The CDR3 spans 16 residues. The V segment lost 5 bases and the J segment 2 bases; nucleotides outside the gene matches: 9. This CDR3 is CASSPRAGGTTDTQYF. The DNA of the CDR3 is TGTGCCAGCAGCCCCAGGGCGGGGGGTACCACAGATACGCAGTATTTT.

This chain uses TRBV29-1 with TRBJ2-2, with 7 positions matching TRBD1. Germline V lookup: CDR1 SQVTM, CDR2 ANQGSEA. Trimming removed 6 bases from V and 5 bases from J; junction bases left unmatched: 9. The CDR3 has 14 residues. CDR3 DNA: TGCAGCGTCCAACCGGGACAGCTGACCGGGGAGCTGTTTTTT. It is translated as CSVQPGQLTGELFF.

V usage is TRBV7-2 and J usage is TRBJ2-7, with 7 nucleotides matching TRBD1. The CDR3 extends over 14 amino acids. Trimming removed 3 bases from V and 0 bases from J; junction bases left unmatched: 2. CDR1 and CDR2 (germline): SGHTA, FQGNSA. CDR3 coding DNA: TGTGCCAGCAGCTTTAACAGGGGCTCCTACGAGCAGTACTTC. Translating it yields CASSFNRGSYEQYF.

This clone showed up just once. The chain carries TRBV10-3 and TRBJ2-7; TRBD1 matches at 8 bases. Germline assignment: CDR1 ENHRY and CDR2 SYGVKD. V lost 10 bases to trimming and J lost 5 bases; unmatched junction nucleotides: 13. The CDR3 extends over 14 amino acids. CDR3 amino acids: CATFQPGGGDEQYF. The CDR3 nucleotides are TGTGCCACCTTCCAGCCAGGGGGCGGCGACGAGCAGTACTTC.

The CDR3 here is CASSPLRTYGYTF. In DNA form, the CDR3 reads TGTGCCAGTAGTCCCCTCAGAACCTATGGCTACACCTTC. The chain carries TRBV19 and TRBJ1-2; D unresolved. The V gene's germline CDR1 is LNHDA and CDR2 SQIVND (reference sequence). V lost 5 bases, J lost 4 bases, and 11 bases lay in between. CDR3 length: 13 residues. The variable domain in full, completed from reference TRBV19 and TRBJ1-2, reads DGGITQSPKYLFRKEGQNVTLSCEQNLNHDAMYWYRQDPGQGLRLIYYSQIVNDFQKGDIAEGYSVSREKKESFPLTVTSAQKNPTAFYLCASSPLRTYGYTFGSGTRLTVV.

DNA of the CDR3: TGTGCCAGCAGTCAGGGGAAACCCCAGCATTTT. Translation: CASSQGKPQHF. V usage is TRBV6-2 or TRBV6-3 and J usage is TRBJ1-5; possibly TRBD1 for D (6 bases). Germline CDR1 is MNHEY and CDR2 is SVGEGT. CDR3 length equals 11 residues. The ends were cut back, 5 bases at V and 10 bases at J, with 9 bases in the middle.

The V and J genes are TRBV5-1 and TRBJ2-3, with 10 bases fitting TRBD2. The germline V gene encodes CDR1 SGHRS and CDR2 YFSETQ. V was pared by 3 bases and J by 1 base, with 2 bases of the junction left unmatched. CDR3 length: 15 residues. The CDR3 DNA is TGCGCCAGCAGCTCCGGGACTAGCGGCACAGATACGCAGTATTTT. It encodes CASSSGTSGTDTQYF.

A single count supports this clone. The chain combines TRBV3-1 (or the pseudogene TRBV3-2) with TRBJ1-1; D might be TRBD1 (5 bases). CDR1 is LGHDT, CDR2 YNNKEL, per germline (reference sequence). The V end was cut by 4 bases, the J end by 5 bases, with 11 bases between. The CDR3 has 13 amino acids. The CDR3 DNA follows: TGTGCCAGCAGCCCCCGGACAATAACTGAAGCTTTCTTT. Its translation: CASSPRTITEAFF.

The chain has TRBV9 and TRBJ1-2; 7 bases map to TRBD1. Unmatched junction bases numbered 16, after V lost 3 bases and J lost 5 bases. This CDR3 has 17 amino acids. Germline values: CDR1 SGDLS, CDR2 YYNGEE. The chain's CDR3 is CASSAVGGQTTKYGYTF. The CDR3 DNA follows: TGTGCCAGCAGCGCCGTGGGGGGACAGACCACGAAATATGGCTACACCTTC.

The rearrangement uses TRBV11-3 and TRBJ1-1; no reliable D call. The CDR3 totals 17 residues. V shed 3 bases and J shed 0 bases, with 17 bases lying between them. Looked up from germline, CDR1 is SGHNT and CDR2 is YENEEA. CDR3 region: CASSLSRLGRMNTEAFF. Here the CDR3 DNA reads TGTGCCAGCAGCTTGAGTCGGTTAGGCAGGATGAACACTGAAGCTTTCTTT.

The chain carries TRBV18 and TRBJ1-2; 7 nucleotides agree with TRBD1. CDR1 and CDR2 (germline): KGHSH, LQKENI. J gave up 5 bases and V 2 bases, and 5 bases lay outside the gene matches. There are 14 residues in the CDR3. CDR3 in amino acids: CASSPRTGQYGYTF. The CDR3 coding sequence is TGTGCCAGCTCACCAAGGACAGGTCAATATGGCTACACCTTC.

This chain connects TRBV6-1 to TRBJ1-5, with a tentative D call TRBD1 (6 bases). The length of the CDR3 is 16 residues. V was trimmed by 1 base and J by 2 bases, leaving 12 bases between them. Germline V lookup: CDR1 MNHNS, CDR2 SASEGT. In DNA form, the CDR3 reads TGTGCCAGCAGTGAAGGGGGGCCTACTGGCAATCAGCCCCAGCATTTT. Amino acid sequence: CASSEGGPTGNQPQHF.

The chain employs TRBV12-2 and TRBJ1-4; TRBD1 is taken as the D call from the table, unchecked against the DNA. TRBV12-2 is designated a pseudogene. CDR3 length: 17 amino acids. The CDR3 loop is CASRPRISTGLFEKLFF. CDR3 in DNA: TGTGCAAGTCGCCCCCGAATTTCGACAGGTCTTTTTGAAAAACTGTTTTTT.

J is TRBJ2-5 and V is TRBV18; D is unresolved. Looked up from germline, CDR1 is KGHSH and CDR2 is LQKENI. V lost 3 bases, J lost 3 bases, and 17 bases lay in between. The CDR3 spans 16 residues. Here the CDR3 reads CASSPRTALNEETQYF. The CDR3, as DNA: TGTGCCAGCTCACCCCGAACAGCCTTGAACGAAGAGACCCAGTACTTC.

The chain couples TRBV10-3 to TRBJ2-1; TRBD1 aligns across 8 bases. Germline values: CDR1 ENHRY, CDR2 SYGVKD. The CDR3 runs to 14 residues. After removal of 5 bases from V and 8 bases from J, the junction contained 8 bases not matched to a gene. The DNA for the CDR3 is TGTGCCATCAGTCCAGGACAGGGAGAAGATGAGCAGTTCTTC. Translated, it gives CAISPGQGEDEQFF.

The V and J genes are TRBV5-4 and TRBJ2-7; 11 bases are shared with TRBD2. V shed 1 base, J shed 0 bases, and the junction held 9 bases outside the gene matches. The CDR3 sequence is 18 residues long. The germline CDR1 and CDR2 sequences are SGHNT and YYREEE (reference sequence). The CDR3 is CASSLLPSGGLISYEQYF. The CDR3 DNA sequence: TGTGCCAGCAGCTTGCTCCCTAGCGGGGGGCTAATCTCCTACGAGCAGTACTTC. The entire variable domain, with the rest obtained from reference TRBV5-4 and TRBJ2-7, is as follows: ETGVTQSPTHLIKTRGQQVTLRCSSQSGHNTVSWYQQALGQGPQFIFQYYREEENGRGNFPPRFSGLQFPNYSSELNVNALELDDSALYLCASSLLPSGGLISYEQYFGPGTRLTVT.

This clone was seen more than once but under ten times. This chain connects TRBV30 to TRBJ1-3; 7 bases align to TRBD1. The CDR3 runs to 13 residues. V was clipped by 4 bases and J by 6 bases; unmatched bases: 6. Looked up from germline, CDR1 is GTSNPN and CDR2 is SVGIG (reference sequence). CDR3 sequence: CAWTPGTENTIYF. In nucleotides, the CDR3 is TGTGCCTGGACCCCCGGGACAGAAAACACCATATATTTT.

This rearrangement joins TRBV29-1 to TRBJ1-1; 7 bases align to TRBD1. J lost 9 bases, V lost 2 bases, and 15 bases had no gene match. The CDR3 sequence is 15 residues long. The germline V gene has CDR1 SQVTM and CDR2 ANQGSEA. The CDR3 protein is CSVERETGSIGKAFF. As DNA, the CDR3 is TGCAGCGTTGAACGCGAGACAGGGTCTATCGGCAAAGCTTTCTTT.

The genes are TRBV5-1 and TRBJ2-2; D possibly corresponds to TRBD2 (7 bases). CDR1 is SGHRS and CDR2 is YFSETQ in the germline V gene. Trimming removed 0 bases from V and 5 bases from J, with 17 bases in between. The CDR3 sequence is 17 residues long. CDR3 DNA sequence: TGCGCCAGCAGCTTGGCCGAGGGGGGGCGTCGGACCGGGGAGCTGTTTTTT. This gives the protein CASSLAEGGRRTGELFF.

This clone was found a few times. J is TRBJ1-2 and V is TRBV2; D gene ambiguous. V lost 7 bases and J 3 bases, leaving 6 bases between the germline ends. The CDR3 extends over 11 amino acids. The V gene's germline CDR1 is SNHLY and CDR2 FYNNEI. CDR3 loop: CASTGDYGYTF. CDR3 nucleotide sequence: TGTGCCAGCACCGGGGACTATGGCTACACCTTC.

This clone has just a few counts. At one end the junction does not follow the germline gene, possibly because of a read error. This chain links TRBV27 with TRBJ2-2, with unresolved D. The CDR3 has 13 amino acids. CDR1 and CDR2 from the germline V gene are MNHEY and SMNVEV (reference sequence). CDR3: CASSLSNSGELFF. CDR3 sequence (DNA): TGTGCCAGCAGTTTATCGAACTCCGGGGAGCTGTTTTTT.

The chain joins TRBV5-6 to TRBJ2-5; 7 positions agree with TRBD2. J gave up 7 bases and V 3 bases, and 9 bases lay outside the gene matches. The CDR3 is 14 amino acids. Germline V gene sequence: CDR1 SGHDT, CDR2 YYEEEE. The DNA of the CDR3 is TGTGCCAGCAGCTCCTCGACTAGCCATGGGACCCAGTACTTC. This sequence encodes CASSSSTSHGTQYF.